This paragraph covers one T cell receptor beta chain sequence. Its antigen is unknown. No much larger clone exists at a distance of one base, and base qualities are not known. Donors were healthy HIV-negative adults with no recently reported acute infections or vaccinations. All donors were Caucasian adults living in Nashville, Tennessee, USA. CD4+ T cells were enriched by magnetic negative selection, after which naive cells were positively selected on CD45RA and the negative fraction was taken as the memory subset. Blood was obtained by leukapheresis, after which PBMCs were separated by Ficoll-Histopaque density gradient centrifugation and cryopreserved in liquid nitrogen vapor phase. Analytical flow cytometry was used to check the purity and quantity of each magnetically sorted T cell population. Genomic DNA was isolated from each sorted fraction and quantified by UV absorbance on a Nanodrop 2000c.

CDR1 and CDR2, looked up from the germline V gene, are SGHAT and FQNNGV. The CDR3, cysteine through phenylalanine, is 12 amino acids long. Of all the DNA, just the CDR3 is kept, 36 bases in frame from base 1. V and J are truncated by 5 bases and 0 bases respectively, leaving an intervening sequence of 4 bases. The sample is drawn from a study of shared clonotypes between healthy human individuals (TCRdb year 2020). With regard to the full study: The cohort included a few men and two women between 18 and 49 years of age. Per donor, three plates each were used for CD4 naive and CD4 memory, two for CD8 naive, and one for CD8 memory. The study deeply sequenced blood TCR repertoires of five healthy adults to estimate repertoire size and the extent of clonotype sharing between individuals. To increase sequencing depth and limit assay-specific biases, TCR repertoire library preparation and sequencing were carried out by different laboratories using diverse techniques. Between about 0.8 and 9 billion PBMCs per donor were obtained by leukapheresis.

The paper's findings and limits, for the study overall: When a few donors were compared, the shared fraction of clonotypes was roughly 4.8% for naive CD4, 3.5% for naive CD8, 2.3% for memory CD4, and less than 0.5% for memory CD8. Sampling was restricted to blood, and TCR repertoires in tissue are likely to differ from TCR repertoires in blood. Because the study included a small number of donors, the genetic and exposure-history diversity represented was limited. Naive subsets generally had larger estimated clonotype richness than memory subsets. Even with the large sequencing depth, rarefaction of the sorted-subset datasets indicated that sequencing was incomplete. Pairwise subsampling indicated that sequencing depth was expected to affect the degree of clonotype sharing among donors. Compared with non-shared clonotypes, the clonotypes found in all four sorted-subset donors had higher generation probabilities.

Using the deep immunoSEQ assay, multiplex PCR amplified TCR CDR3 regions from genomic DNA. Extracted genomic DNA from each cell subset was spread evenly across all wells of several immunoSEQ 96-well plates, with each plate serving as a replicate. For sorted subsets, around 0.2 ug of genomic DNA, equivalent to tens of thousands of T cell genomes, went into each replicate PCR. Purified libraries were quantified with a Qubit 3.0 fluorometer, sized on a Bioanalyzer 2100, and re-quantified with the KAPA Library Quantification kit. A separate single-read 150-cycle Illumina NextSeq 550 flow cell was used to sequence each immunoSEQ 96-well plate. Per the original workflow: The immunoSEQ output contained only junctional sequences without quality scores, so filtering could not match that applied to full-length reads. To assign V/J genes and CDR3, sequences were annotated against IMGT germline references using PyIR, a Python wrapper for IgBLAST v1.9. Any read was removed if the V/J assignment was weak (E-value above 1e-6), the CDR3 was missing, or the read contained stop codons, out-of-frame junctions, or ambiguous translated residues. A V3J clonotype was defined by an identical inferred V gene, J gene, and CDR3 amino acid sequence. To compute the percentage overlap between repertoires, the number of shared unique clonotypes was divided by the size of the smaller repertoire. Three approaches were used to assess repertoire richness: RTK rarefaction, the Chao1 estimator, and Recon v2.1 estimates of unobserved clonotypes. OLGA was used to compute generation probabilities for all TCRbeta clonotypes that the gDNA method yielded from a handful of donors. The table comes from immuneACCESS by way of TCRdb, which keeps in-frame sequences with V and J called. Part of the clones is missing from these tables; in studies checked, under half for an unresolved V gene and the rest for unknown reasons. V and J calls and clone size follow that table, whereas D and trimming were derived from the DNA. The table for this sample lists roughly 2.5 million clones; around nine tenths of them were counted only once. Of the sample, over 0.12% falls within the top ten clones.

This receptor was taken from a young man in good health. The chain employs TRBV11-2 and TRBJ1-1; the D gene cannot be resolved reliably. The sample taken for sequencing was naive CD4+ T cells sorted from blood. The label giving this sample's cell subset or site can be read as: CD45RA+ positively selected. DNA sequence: TGTGCCAGCAGCCCAATGAACACTGAAGCTTTCTTT. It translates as CASSPMNTEAFF.